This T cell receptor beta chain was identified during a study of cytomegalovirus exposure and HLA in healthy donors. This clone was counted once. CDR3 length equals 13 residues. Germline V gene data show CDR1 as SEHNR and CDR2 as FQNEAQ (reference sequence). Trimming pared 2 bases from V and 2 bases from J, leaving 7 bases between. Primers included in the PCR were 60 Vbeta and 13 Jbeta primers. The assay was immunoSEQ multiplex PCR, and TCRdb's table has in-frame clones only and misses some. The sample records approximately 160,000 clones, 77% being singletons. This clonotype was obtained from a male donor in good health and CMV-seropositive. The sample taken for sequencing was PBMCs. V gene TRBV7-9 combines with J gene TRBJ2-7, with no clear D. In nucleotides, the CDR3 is TGTGCCAGCAGCTTAAGAGAGGCCTACGAGCAGTACTTC. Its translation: CASSLREAYEQYF.